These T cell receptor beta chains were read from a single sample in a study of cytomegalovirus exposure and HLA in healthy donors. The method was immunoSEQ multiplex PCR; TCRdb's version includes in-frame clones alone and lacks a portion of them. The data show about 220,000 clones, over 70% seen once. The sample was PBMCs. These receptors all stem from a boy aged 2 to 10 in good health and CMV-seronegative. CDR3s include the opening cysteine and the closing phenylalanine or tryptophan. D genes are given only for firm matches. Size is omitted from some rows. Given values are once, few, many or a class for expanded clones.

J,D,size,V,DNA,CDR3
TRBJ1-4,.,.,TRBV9,TGTGCCAGCAGCGTAATGGGGGAGGAGGGGGAAAAACTGTTTTTT,CASSVMGEEGEKLFF
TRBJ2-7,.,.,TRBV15,TGTGCCACCAGCAGTGGGGACTGGGCAGCGTCCTACGAGCAGTACTTC,CATSSGDWAASYEQYF
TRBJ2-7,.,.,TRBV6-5,TGTGCCAGCAGTTACAGGGGGACCTACGAGCAGTACTTC,CASSYRGTYEQYF
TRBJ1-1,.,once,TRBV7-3,TGTGCCAGCAGCTCCCTAGGAGGGGCCACTGAAGCTTTCTTT,CASSSLGGATEAFF
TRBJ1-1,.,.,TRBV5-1,TGCGCCAGCAGCTTTGACATTGTCGGCACTGAAGCTTTCTTT,CASSFDIVGTEAFF
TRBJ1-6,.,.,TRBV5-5,TGTGCCAGCAGCTTAGCTTCAGGGTATAATTCACCCCTCCACTTT,CASSLASGYNSPLHF
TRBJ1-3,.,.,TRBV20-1,TGCAGTGCTCCACGACTCAACACCATATATTTT,CSAPRLNTIYF
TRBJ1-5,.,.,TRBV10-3,TGTGCCATCAGTGAGTCGATGGGGGCTGGCAATCAGCCCCAGCATTTT,CAISESMGAGNQPQHF
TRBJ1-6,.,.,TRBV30,TGTGCCTGGAGGGACACCCGGTATAATTCACCCCTCCACTTT,CAWRDTRYNSPLHF
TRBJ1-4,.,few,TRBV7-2,TGTGCCAGCAGCTTAGCGTACAGGGATGAAAAACTGTTTTTT,CASSLAYRDEKLFF
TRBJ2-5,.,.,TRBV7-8,TGTGCCAGCAGCGGAGTCCGGGGGGCCCAACAAGAGACCCAGTACTTC,CASSGVRGAQQETQYF
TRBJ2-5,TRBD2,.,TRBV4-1,TGCGCCAGCAGCCAAGTGACTAGCTTAGAGACCCAGTACTTC,CASSQVTSLETQYF
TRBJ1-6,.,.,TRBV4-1,TGCGCCAGCAGCCAAGATCTTATGAGCTCCTATAATTCACCCCTCCACTTT,CASSQDLMSSYNSPLHF
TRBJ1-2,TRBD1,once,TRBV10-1,TGCGCCAGCAGTGGCCGACAGGGCGATGGCTACACCTTC,CASSGRQGDGYTF
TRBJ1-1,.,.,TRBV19,TGTGCCAGTAGACCGGGAGGGCTCAGGTCGCGCTCTGAAGCTTTCTTT,CASRPGGLRSRSEAFF
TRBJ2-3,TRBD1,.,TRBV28,TGTGCCAGCAGCCACCGGGACAGGGGGCCAGATACGCAGTATTTT,CASSHRDRGPDTQYF
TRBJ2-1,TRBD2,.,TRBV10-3,TGTGCCATCAGTGGAGGTTTTACTAGCGGGATCGATGAGCAGTTCTTC,CAISGGFTSGIDEQFF
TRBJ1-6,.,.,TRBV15,TGTGCCACCAGCAGAGATCTCTCCTATAATTCACCCCTCCACTTT,CATSRDLSYNSPLHF
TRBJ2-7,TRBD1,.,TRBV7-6,TGTGCCAGCAGCCCCCAGGACAGGGGAGGCGAGCAGTACTTC,CASSPQDRGGEQYF
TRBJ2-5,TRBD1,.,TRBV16,TGTGCCAGCAGCCAGTCCCGGGACAGGGGGTCCCAAGAGACCCAGTACTTC,CASSQSRDRGSQETQYF
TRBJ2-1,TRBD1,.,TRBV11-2,TGTGCCAGCAGCCGGGGGACAGGCAGCTCCTACAATGAGCAGTTCTTC,CASSRGTGSSYNEQFF
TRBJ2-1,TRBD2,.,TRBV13,TGTGCCAGCGCTAGCGGGAGGGGAGAGCAGTTCTTC,CASASGRGEQFF